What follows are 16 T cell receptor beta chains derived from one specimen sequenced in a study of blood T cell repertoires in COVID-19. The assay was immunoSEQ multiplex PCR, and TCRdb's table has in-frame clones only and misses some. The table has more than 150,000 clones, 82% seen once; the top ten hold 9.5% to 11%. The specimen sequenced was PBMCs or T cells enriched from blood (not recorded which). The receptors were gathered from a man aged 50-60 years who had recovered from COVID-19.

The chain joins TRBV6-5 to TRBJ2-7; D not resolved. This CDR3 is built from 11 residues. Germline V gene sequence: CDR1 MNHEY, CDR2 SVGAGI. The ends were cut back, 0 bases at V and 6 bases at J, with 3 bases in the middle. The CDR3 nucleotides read TGTGCCAGCAGTTACTCCGGCGAGCAGTACTTC. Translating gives CASSYSGEQYF.

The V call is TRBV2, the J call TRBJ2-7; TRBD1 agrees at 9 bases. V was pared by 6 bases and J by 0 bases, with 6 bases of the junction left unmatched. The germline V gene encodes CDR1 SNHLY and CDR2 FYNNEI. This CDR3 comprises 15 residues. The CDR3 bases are TGTGCCAGCAGGGGTTGGGGACAGGGCTCCTACGAGCAGTACTTC. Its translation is CASRGWGQGSYEQYF. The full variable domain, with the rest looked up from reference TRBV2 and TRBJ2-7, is EPEVTQTPSHQVTQMGQEVILRCVPISNHLYFYWYRQILGQKVEFLVSFYNNEISEKSEIFDDQFSVERPDGSNFTLKIRSTKLEDSAMYFCASRGWGQGSYEQYFGPGTRLTVT.

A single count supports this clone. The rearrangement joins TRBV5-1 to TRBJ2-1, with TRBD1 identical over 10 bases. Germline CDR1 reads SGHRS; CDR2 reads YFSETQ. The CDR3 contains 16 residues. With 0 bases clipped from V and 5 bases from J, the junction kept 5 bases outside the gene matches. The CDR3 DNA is TGCGCCAGCAGCTTGGGCGGGACAGGGGTCAACAATGAGCAGTTCTTC. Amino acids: CASSLGGTGVNNEQFF.

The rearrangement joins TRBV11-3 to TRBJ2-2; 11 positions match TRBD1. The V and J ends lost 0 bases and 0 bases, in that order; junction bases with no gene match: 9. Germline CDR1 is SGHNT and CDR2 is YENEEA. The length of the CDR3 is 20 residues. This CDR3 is CASSLDRGQGEAANTGELFF. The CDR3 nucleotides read TGTGCCAGCAGCTTAGATCGGGGACAGGGGGAAGCAGCGAACACCGGGGAGCTGTTTTTT.

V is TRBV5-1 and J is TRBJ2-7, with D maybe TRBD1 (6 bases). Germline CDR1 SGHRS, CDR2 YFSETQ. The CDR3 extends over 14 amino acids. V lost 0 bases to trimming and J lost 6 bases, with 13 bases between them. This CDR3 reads CASSLVADRREQYF. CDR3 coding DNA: TGCGCCAGCAGCTTGGTTGCGGACAGACGCGAGCAGTACTTC.

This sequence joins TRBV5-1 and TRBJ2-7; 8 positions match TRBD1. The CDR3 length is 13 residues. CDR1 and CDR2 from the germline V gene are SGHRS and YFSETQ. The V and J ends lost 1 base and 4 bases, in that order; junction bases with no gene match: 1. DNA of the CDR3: TGCGCCAGCAGCTTGCAGGGGGCGTACGAGCAGTACTTC. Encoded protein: CASSLQGAYEQYF. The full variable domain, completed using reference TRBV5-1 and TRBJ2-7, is KAGVTQTPRYLIKTRGQQVTLSCSPISGHRSVSWYQQTPGQGLQFLFEYFSETQRNKGNFPGRFSGRQFSNSRSEMNVSTLELGDSALYLCASSLQGAYEQYFGPGTRLTVT.

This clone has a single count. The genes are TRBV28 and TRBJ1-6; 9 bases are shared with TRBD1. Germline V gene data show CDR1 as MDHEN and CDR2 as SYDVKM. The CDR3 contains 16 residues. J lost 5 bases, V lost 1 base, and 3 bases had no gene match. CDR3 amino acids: CASSLYGTGNNSPLHF. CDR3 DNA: TGTGCCAGCAGTTTATATGGGACAGGGAATAATTCACCCCTCCACTTT.

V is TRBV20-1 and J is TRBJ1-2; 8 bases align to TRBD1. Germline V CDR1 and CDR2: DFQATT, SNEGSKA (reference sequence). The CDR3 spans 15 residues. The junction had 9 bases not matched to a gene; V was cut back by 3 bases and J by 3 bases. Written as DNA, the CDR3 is TGCAGTGCTAGTAAATGGGACAGGAACTACTATGGCTACACCTTC. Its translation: CSASKWDRNYYGYTF.

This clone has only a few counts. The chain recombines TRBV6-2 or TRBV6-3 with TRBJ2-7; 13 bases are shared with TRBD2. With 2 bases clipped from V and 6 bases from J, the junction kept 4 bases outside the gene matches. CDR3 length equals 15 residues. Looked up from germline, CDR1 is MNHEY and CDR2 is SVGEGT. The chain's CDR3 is CASSYAGTSGIEQYF. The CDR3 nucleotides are TGTGCCAGCAGTTACGCCGGGACTAGCGGGATCGAGCAGTACTTC.

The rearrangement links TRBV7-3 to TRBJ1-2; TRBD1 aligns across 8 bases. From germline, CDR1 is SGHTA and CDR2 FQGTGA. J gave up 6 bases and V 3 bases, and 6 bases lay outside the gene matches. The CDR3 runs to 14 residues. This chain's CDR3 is CASSLNDRGDGYTF. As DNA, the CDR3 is TGTGCCAGCAGCTTGAACGACAGGGGCGATGGCTACACCTTC.

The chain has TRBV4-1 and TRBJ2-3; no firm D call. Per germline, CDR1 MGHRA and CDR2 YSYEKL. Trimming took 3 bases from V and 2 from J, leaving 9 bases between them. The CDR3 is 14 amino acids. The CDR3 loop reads CASSQPQSTDTQYF. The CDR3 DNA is TGCGCCAGCAGCCAGCCGCAGTCCACAGATACGCAGTATTTT.

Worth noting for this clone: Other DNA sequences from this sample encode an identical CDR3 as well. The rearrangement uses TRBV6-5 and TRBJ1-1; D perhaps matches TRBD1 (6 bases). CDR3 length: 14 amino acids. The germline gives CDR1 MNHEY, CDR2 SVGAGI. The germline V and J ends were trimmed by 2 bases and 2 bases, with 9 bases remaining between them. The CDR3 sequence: CASSYLTGNTEAFF. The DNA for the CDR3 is TGTGCCAGCAGTTACCTGACAGGAAACACTGAAGCTTTCTTT.

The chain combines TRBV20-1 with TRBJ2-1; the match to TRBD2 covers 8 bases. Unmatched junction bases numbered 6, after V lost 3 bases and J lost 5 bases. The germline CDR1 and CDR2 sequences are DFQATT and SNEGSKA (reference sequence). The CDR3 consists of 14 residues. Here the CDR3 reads CSASGAGGHNEQFF. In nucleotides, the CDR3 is TGCAGTGCTAGTGGCGCGGGGGGCCACAATGAGCAGTTCTTC.

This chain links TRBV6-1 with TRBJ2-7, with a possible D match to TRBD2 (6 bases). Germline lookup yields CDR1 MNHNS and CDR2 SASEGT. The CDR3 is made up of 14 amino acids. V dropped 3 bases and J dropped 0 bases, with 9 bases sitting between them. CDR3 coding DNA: TGTGCCAGCAGTGAGCTAGCGAGCTCCTACGAGCAGTACTTC. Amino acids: CASSELASSYEQYF.

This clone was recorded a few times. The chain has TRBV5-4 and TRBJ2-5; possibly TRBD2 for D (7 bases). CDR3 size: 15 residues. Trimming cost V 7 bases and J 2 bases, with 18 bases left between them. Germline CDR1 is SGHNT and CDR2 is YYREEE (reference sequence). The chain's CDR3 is CASWSGGPHQETQYF. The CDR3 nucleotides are TGTGCCAGCTGGTCGGGGGGCCCGCATCAAGAGACCCAGTACTTC. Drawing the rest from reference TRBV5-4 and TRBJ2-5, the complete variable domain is ETGVTQSPTHLIKTRGQQVTLRCSSQSGHNTVSWYQQALGQGPQFIFQYYREEENGRGNFPPRFSGLQFPNYSSELNVNALELDDSALYLCASWSGGPHQETQYFGPGTRLLVL.

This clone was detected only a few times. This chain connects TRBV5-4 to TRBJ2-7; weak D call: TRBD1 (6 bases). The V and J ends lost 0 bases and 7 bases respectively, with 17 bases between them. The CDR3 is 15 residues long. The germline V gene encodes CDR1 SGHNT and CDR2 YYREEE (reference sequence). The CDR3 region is CASSLVHREYREQYF. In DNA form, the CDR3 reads TGTGCCAGCAGCTTGGTGCACAGGGAGTATAGGGAGCAGTACTTC.